This TCR beta chain stems from a study of siplizumab effects on memory and regulatory T cells (dated by TCRdb to the late 2010s). Looking at the study overall: The study looked at the effect of siplizumab, an anti-CD2 antibody, on alloreactive T-cell subsets in allogeneic mixed lymphocyte reactions made from human PBMCs. The study at large found these results: A naive or memory phenotype could not be assigned to roughly 80-96% of proliferating CD4+ or CD8+ clones. In reactions with siplizumab, an average of 68.8% of mappable alloreactive CD4+ clones were Treg-derived, compared with 26.9% in control reactions. Whether proliferating Tregs from siplizumab cultures actually had suppressive function was not functionally confirmed. The cumulative frequency of alloreactive sequences that could be traced back to unstimulated CD4+ memory T cells was significantly reduced by siplizumab. Unstimulated naive T cells appeared to be more diverse than memory T cells, and naive cells seemed to make a substantial contribution to the alloresponse. Because sequences at frequencies below about 10^-5 were poorly captured, only a minor fraction of alloreactive clones could be mapped back to unstimulated subsets.

A remark on this clone: This receptor's antigen is unknown. Per-base qualities were not stored, and no clone one base away is much larger.

CDR1 is given as MNHNY and CDR2 as SVGAGI, both from the germline V gene (reference sequence). V lost 2 bases and J lost 2 bases; the stretch between them is 7 bases long. Taken from cysteine to phenylalanine, the CDR3 has 14 residues. The entry retains the CDR3 DNA only, 42 bases that are in frame from base 1. TCRbeta CDR3 sequencing was performed on sorted unstimulated T cells and on proliferating T cells recovered from mixed lymphocyte reactions. Fresh whole blood from approximately 10 HLA-typed healthy donors was used to isolate PBMCs. Library creation used the immunoSEQ multiplex PCR assay. The deep sequencing platform assayed about 10^5 TCR templates per sample. Genomic DNA extracted from sorted T cells was used for TCRbeta CDR3 sequencing. In the source study's methods: The R programming language was used for the clonal analysis of the TCRbeta CDR3 data. Unstimulated samples were compared with post-reaction CFSE-low samples to define alloreactive CD4+ and CD8+ clones. Regulatory or non-regulatory origin of alloreactive CD4+ clones was assigned by matching sequences to the sorted unstimulated Treg and non-Treg repertoires. Here the immuneACCESS table is served through TCRdb, limited to in-frame sequences with V and J called. Missing clones are a known gap in these copies; in checked studies unresolved V genes cover under half, and the rest lacks a known reason. Clone size and V and J calls were adopted from that table, with D and trimming inferred from the DNA. The sample table lists over 90,000 clones, 92% of them with a count of one. 0.85% to 1.2% of the sample comes from the top ten.

This TCR was recovered from a human donor in good health. Source material: CD4+ T cells sorted from blood. The rearranged chain carries TRBV6-6 and TRBJ1-5, with no confident D gene call. The sequence in DNA is TGTGCCAGCAGTTACGGTGGGCGCAATCAGCCCCAGCATTTT. This translates into CASSYGGRNQPQHF.